This TCR beta chain was sequenced during a study of human T cells and chemical hapten exposure. The time point was: patch test 1, 2 weeks after DPC sensitization. Specified treatment: therapeutic diphenylcyclopropenone sensitization with weekly scalp DPC. Each CDR3 protein gets one entry after TCRdb re-called the RACE reads with MiXCR. The table records about 69,000 distinct CDR3 sequences, 32% of them present only once. The sample here was whole blood, taken in connection with sensitization to the hapten diphenylcyclopropenone (DPC). The source is a man in his forties or fifties with alopecia areata. Some clones in this sample may be carry-over from other donors' samples.

CDR3 residues: CASTRRPGTDTQYF. CDR3 nucleotide sequence: TGTGCCAGCACTCGAAGGCCCGGCACAGATACGCAGTATTTT. The V and J genes are TRBV6-2 or TRBV6-3 and TRBJ2-3; D unclear. V lost 7 bases and J 1 base, leaving 12 bases between the germline ends. The V gene's germline CDR1 is MNHEY and CDR2 SVGEGT. This CDR3 comprises 14 residues.